This T cell receptor (beta chain) stems from a study of molecular identifiers for immune sequencing clone quantification. J gave up 0 bases and V 3 bases, and 6 bases lay outside the gene matches. CDR3 length: 16 residues. The V gene's germline CDR1 is SQVTM and CDR2 ANQGSEA. Each CDR3 protein is one row after TCRdb ran MiXCR on the PCR reads. The table records some 680,000 distinct CDR3 sequences, 25% of them present only once. About this clonotype itself: A much larger clone lies a single base off, so this may be a read error.

This chain connects TRBV29-1 to TRBJ2-2, with 8 positions matching TRBD1. This TCR was sampled from a human donor in good health. Some libraries in this study had Jurkat cell RNA spiked in. Sequencing was done on a sample of naive CD8+ T cells from blood, with Jurkat cell RNA spiked in. Noted subset: FACS-sorted CD8+CD4-CCR7+CD45RA+ naive T cells. CDR3 loop: CSVETGQEPNTGELFF. The CDR3 DNA follows: TGCAGCGTTGAGACGGGACAGGAACCGAACACCGGGGAGCTGTTTTTT.